The 21 T cell receptor beta chains below come from one sample, sequenced in a study of blood T cell repertoires in COVID-19. Some clones are missing from TCRdb's copy, which holds only in-frame ones; the method was immunoSEQ multiplex PCR. The profile shows 70,000 or so clones, roughly three quarters of them singletons. Material for sequencing was peripheral blood. Source of these receptors: a human donor in a cohort sampled during active COVID-19.

In this sample, this clone turned up once. The V gene is TRBV2, the J gene TRBJ1-2, with D possibly being TRBD1 (6 bases). Germline lookup yields CDR1 SNHLY and CDR2 FYNNEI. The CDR3 is 15 amino acids. V lost 3 bases and J 0 bases, leaving 11 bases between the germline ends. CDR3 sequence: CASSDRGPSNYGYTF. CDR3 bases: TGTGCCAGCAGTGACAGGGGCCCCTCTAACTATGGCTACACCTTC. The full variable domain, completed using reference TRBV2 and TRBJ1-2, is EPEVTQTPSHQVTQMGQEVILRCVPISNHLYFYWYRQILGQKVEFLVSFYNNEISEKSEIFDDQFSVERPDGSNFTLKIRSTKLEDSAMYFCASSDRGPSNYGYTFGSGTRLTVV.

CDR3 nucleotide sequence: TGTGCCAGCAGCTTGGGGATAACAGGGGACCGAGATACGCAGTATTTT. Protein: CASSLGITGDRDTQYF. The chain recombines TRBV5-4 with TRBJ2-3, with 7 bases aligning to TRBD1. After removal of 0 bases from V and 5 bases from J, the junction contained 9 bases not matched to a gene. Per germline, CDR1 SGHNT and CDR2 YYREEE (reference sequence). The CDR3 runs to 16 residues. Filled out from reference TRBV5-4 and TRBJ2-3, the complete variable domain reads ETGVTQSPTHLIKTRGQQVTLRCSSQSGHNTVSWYQQALGQGPQFIFQYYREEENGRGNFPPRFSGLQFPNYSSELNVNALELDDSALYLCASSLGITGDRDTQYFGPGTRLTVL.

The V and J genes are TRBV7-2 and TRBJ2-3; D is perhaps TRBD1 (5 bases). Germline V CDR1 and CDR2: SGHTA, FQGNSA. Trimming cost V 1 base and J 2 bases, with 7 bases left between them. The CDR3 is 14 amino acids. Written as DNA, the CDR3 is TGTGCCAGCAGCTTAGGCAGGGACACAGATACGCAGTATTTT. Protein: CASSLGRDTDTQYF. The full variable domain, its missing parts supplied by reference TRBV7-2 and TRBJ2-3, is GAGVSQSPSNKVTEKGKDVELRCDPISGHTALYWYRQSLGQGLEFLIYFQGNSAPDKSGLPSDRFSAERTGGSVSTLTIQRTQQEDSAVYLCASSLGRDTDTQYFGPGTRLTVL.

This clone was found once. The genes are TRBV5-1 and TRBJ1-4; 10 positions match TRBD1. Per germline, CDR1 SGHRS and CDR2 YFSETQ. The CDR3 contains 19 residues. V dropped 0 bases and J dropped 0; count of bases not matched to a gene: 8. The CDR3 sequence is CASSLAPGTGVSTNEKLFF. CDR3 bases: TGCGCCAGCAGCTTGGCCCCCGGGACAGGGGTATCAACTAATGAAAAACTGTTTTTT.

This clone was counted a few times. The V and J genes are TRBV7-2 and TRBJ1-2; 8 bases fit TRBD1. Germline assignment: CDR1 SGHTA and CDR2 FQGNSA. This CDR3 contains 15 residues. V lost 5 bases and J lost 8; bases outside the gene matches: 13. CDR3 region: CASSPTQGAVGGYTF. CDR3 DNA: TGTGCCAGCAGCCCCACTCAGGGGGCGGTGGGAGGCTACACCTTC.

The genes are TRBV19 and TRBJ1-1; D remains unclear. Germline V gene data show CDR1 as LNHDA and CDR2 as SQIVND (reference sequence). This CDR3 has 13 amino acids. V lost 3 bases to trimming and J lost 6 bases, with 11 bases between them. This chain's CDR3 is CASSIQVEAEAFF. DNA for the CDR3: TGTGCCAGTAGTATTCAGGTTGAAGCTGAAGCTTTCTTT.

This clone was observed a few times. The V call is TRBV7-2, the J call TRBJ2-7; 12 positions agree with TRBD1. V trimming: 2 bases; J trimming: 7 bases; junction bases outside the gene matches: 6. The CDR3 runs to 15 residues. Germline V gene data show CDR1 as SGHTA and CDR2 as FQGNSA. The CDR3 DNA sequence: TGTGCCAGCAGCTTAAGGGGACAGGGGGCGGAAGAGCAGTACTTC. Amino acid sequence: CASSLRGQGAEEQYF.

The chain couples TRBV7-2 to TRBJ2-7, with D perhaps TRBD2 (6 bases). The germline gives CDR1 SGHTA, CDR2 FQGNSA. V was trimmed by 5 bases and J by 5 bases, leaving 25 bases between them. CDR3 length equals 17 residues. The CDR3 sequence: CASSPQSKWRGRDEQYF. CDR3 nucleotides: TGTGCCAGCAGCCCCCAATCAAAATGGAGGGGAAGGGACGAGCAGTACTTC.

CDR3 in amino acids: CAISRQGVDTEAFF. CDR3 coding DNA: TGTGCCATCAGCCGACAGGGAGTCGACACTGAAGCTTTCTTT. The rearrangement joins TRBV10-3 to TRBJ1-1; 7 bases fit TRBD1. Trimming at V came to 6 bases and at J to 3 bases, leaving 7 bases not matched to a gene. CDR1 and CDR2 from the germline V gene are ENHRY and SYGVKD. The CDR3 covers 14 residues.

V and J are TRBV28 and TRBJ1-1; 7 nucleotides line up with TRBD1. CDR3 length: 14 residues. The germline V gene encodes CDR1 MDHEN and CDR2 SYDVKM. With V trimmed by 5 bases and J by 1 base, 4 bases remained unmatched. The chain's CDR3 is CASSLRTGNTEAFF. CDR3 in DNA: TGTGCCAGCAGTCTGAGGACAGGGAACACTGAAGCTTTCTTT.

This rearrangement joins TRBV2 to TRBJ1-5; D possibly corresponds to TRBD1 (6 bases). The CDR3 is 13 residues long. V shed 8 bases and J shed 3 bases, with 11 bases lying between them. CDR1 SNHLY and CDR2 FYNNEI come from the germline V gene. CDR3 in amino acids: CASSGQLNQPQHF. In nucleotides, the CDR3 is TGTGCCAGCTCGGGACAACTCAATCAGCCCCAGCATTTT.

The V call is TRBV11-2, the J call TRBJ1-1, with D maybe TRBD1 (6 bases). Germline V lookup: CDR1 SGHAT, CDR2 FQNNGV. The CDR3 is made up of 16 amino acids. Deletions cut 4 bases from V and 4 bases from J, with 19 bases between. CDR3 region: CASSWGTGYMITEAFF. CDR3 DNA: TGTGCCAGCAGCTGGGGCACAGGGTATATGATCACTGAAGCTTTCTTT.

The rearrangement links TRBV28 to TRBJ1-4; 9 bases agree with TRBD1. Germline V gene sequence: CDR1 MDHEN, CDR2 SYDVKM. The V and J ends lost 6 bases and 5 bases, in that order; junction bases with no gene match: 13. The CDR3 runs 17 residues. The CDR3 bases are TGTGCCAGCAGCCGTGGACAGGGGATAGGAGAGAATGAAAAACTGTTTTTT. Amino acid sequence: CASSRGQGIGENEKLFF.

The chain carries TRBV19 and TRBJ2-2, with TRBD2 matching 13 bases. Looked up from germline, CDR1 is LNHDA and CDR2 is SQIVND (reference sequence). V shed 5 bases and J 4 bases; nucleotides not matched to a gene: 7. The CDR3 has 17 residues. The CDR3 region is CASSSGLAGAGTGELFF. CDR3 bases: TGTGCCAGTAGTTCAGGACTAGCGGGAGCAGGCACCGGGGAGCTGTTTTTT.

This chain joins TRBV10-3 and TRBJ2-1, with 14 bases that match TRBD2. Germline CDR1 reads ENHRY; CDR2 reads SYGVKD. The CDR3 is made up of 15 amino acids. After removal of 6 bases from V and 8 bases from J, the junction contained 6 bases not matched to a gene. The chain's CDR3 is CAISGTSGSADEQFF. Here the CDR3 DNA reads TGTGCCATCAGCGGGACTAGCGGGAGTGCGGATGAGCAGTTCTTC.

The chain has TRBV21-1 and TRBJ1-5; no check of the table's D call, TRBD1, against the DNA was made. TRBV21-1 is a pseudogene locus. This CDR3 comprises 17 residues. The CDR3, as DNA: TGTGCCAGCAGCAAAGCTAAACAGGGGTTGTTCCATCAGCCCCAGCATTTT. Protein sequence: CASSKAKQGLFHQPQHF.

The CDR3 protein is CSTREGPQETQYF. The CDR3 DNA reads TGCAGCACGAGGGAAGGGCCCCAAGAGACCCAGTACTTC. This rearrangement joins TRBV29-1 to TRBJ2-5; a possible D gene is TRBD2 (5 bases). The CDR3 runs 13 residues. Germline lookup yields CDR1 SQVTM and CDR2 ANQGSEA. V was pared by 8 bases and J by 1 base, with 14 bases between.

This rearrangement joins TRBV30 to TRBJ2-2, with D tentatively TRBD2 (6 bases). CDR3 length equals 15 residues. The ends were cut back, 7 bases at V and 1 base at J, with 16 bases in the middle. Germline lookup yields CDR1 GTSNPN and CDR2 SVGIG (reference sequence). Here the CDR3 reads CASPGDTGNTGELFF. In DNA, the CDR3 is TGTGCCTCCCCGGGGGATACAGGGAACACCGGGGAGCTGTTTTTT.

This chain uses TRBV28 with TRBJ1-4; D possibly corresponds to TRBD1 (6 bases). The CDR3 consists of 15 residues. Germline V gene lookup returns CDR1 MDHEN and CDR2 SYDVKM. The ends were cut back, 4 bases at V and 5 bases at J, with 14 bases in the middle. The chain's CDR3 is CASSSRDTVNEKLFF. DNA for the CDR3: TGTGCCAGCAGTTCCCGGGACACAGTCAATGAAAAACTGTTTTTT. The whole variable domain, filled in from reference TRBV28 and TRBJ1-4, reads DVKVTQSSRYLVKRTGEKVFLECVQDMDHENMFWYRQDPGLGLRLIYFSYDVKMKEKGDIPEGYSVSREKKERFSLILESASTNQTSMYLCASSSRDTVNEKLFFGSGTQLSVL.

The chain joins TRBV24-1 to TRBJ2-2; 7 nucleotides match TRBD2. Germline lookup yields CDR1 KGHDR and CDR2 SFDVKD. The CDR3 is 14 amino acids. V dropped 4 bases and J dropped 4; count of bases not matched to a gene: 2. CDR3 in DNA: TGTGCCACCAGTGAGGGACTAACCACCGGGGAGCTGTTTTTT. Its protein is CATSEGLTTGELFF.

The sample holds one count of this clone. The J gene is TRBJ1-6, the V gene TRBV19; 8 bases are shared with TRBD1. Germline V gives CDR1 LNHDA, CDR2 SQIVND (reference sequence). The CDR3 contains 15 residues. V was clipped by 6 bases and J by 4 bases; unmatched bases: 5. In nucleotides, the CDR3 is TGTGCCAGTAGATGGACAGGGTTTTATAATTCACCCCTCCACTTT. Protein product: CASRWTGFYNSPLHF.